Here is one T cell receptor beta chain with its context. Its antigen is as yet unknown. The data were taken from a study of shared clonotypes between healthy human individuals. General study findings and limits: Larger estimated richness was generally recorded for naive subsets relative to memory subsets.

Clones were read by immunoSEQ multiplex PCR, and TCRdb kept only the in-frame ones, dropping some. The sample has 600,000 to 750,000 clones; 90% are singletons. The TCR comes from a man aged 18 to 35 in good health. Some clones in this sample may be carry-over from other donors' samples. The specimen sequenced was memory CD8+ T cells from PBMCs. Subset described: CD45RO+ cells pooled with CCR7-negative TemRA cells.

CDR3: CASSLVGRSQETQYF. In DNA, the CDR3 is TGCGCCAGCAGCTTGGTTGGGAGGTCACAAGAGACCCAGTACTTC. This rearrangement joins TRBV5-1 to TRBJ2-5; maybe TRBD2 (6 bases). Germline lookup yields CDR1 SGHRS and CDR2 YFSETQ. The ends were cut back, 0 bases at V and 2 bases at J, with 11 bases in the middle. This CDR3 contains 15 residues.